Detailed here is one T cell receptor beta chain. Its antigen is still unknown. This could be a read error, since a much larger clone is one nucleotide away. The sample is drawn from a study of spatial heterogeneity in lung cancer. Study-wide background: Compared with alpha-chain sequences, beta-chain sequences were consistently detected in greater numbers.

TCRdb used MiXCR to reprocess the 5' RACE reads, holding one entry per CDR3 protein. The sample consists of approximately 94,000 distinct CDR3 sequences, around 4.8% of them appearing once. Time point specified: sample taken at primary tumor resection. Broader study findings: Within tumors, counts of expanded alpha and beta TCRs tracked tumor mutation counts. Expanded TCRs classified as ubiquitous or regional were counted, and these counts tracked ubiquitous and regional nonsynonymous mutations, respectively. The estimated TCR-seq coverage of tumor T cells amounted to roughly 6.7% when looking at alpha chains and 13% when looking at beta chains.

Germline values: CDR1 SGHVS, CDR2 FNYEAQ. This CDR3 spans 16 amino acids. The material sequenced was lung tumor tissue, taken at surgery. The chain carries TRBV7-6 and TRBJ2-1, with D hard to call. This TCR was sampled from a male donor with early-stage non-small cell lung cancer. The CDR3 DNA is TGTCCCAGCAGCTTAGTCCCCTTGGGAAGCCACAATGAGCAGTTCTTC. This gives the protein CPSSLVPLGSHNEQFF.